This T cell receptor beta chain was retrieved from a study of T cell responses to AZD1222 COVID-19 vaccine. Overall study findings and caveats: Most donors were white British and more were female, and clonal diversity was possibly underestimated.

The CDR3 runs to 15 residues. Trimming removed 3 bases from V and 7 bases from J, with 13 bases in between. The germline V gene encodes CDR1 MDHEN and CDR2 SYDVKM. The data were produced by immunoSEQ multiplex PCR, yet TCRdb's version contains in-frame clones alone and is incomplete. The data show about 110,000 clones, about 89% seen once. Points on this clone: Its target is not known.

The source material was peripheral blood, sampled 28 days after the second AZD1222 dose. J is TRBJ1-6 and V is TRBV28; D possibly corresponds to TRBD1 (5 bases). The TCR sequence derives from an adult who received the AZD1222 COVID-19 vaccine. For the CDR3, the DNA is TGTGCCAGCAGTTTCCTGATGGGGGTAAATTCACCCCTCCACTTT. Translating gives CASSFLMGVNSPLHF.